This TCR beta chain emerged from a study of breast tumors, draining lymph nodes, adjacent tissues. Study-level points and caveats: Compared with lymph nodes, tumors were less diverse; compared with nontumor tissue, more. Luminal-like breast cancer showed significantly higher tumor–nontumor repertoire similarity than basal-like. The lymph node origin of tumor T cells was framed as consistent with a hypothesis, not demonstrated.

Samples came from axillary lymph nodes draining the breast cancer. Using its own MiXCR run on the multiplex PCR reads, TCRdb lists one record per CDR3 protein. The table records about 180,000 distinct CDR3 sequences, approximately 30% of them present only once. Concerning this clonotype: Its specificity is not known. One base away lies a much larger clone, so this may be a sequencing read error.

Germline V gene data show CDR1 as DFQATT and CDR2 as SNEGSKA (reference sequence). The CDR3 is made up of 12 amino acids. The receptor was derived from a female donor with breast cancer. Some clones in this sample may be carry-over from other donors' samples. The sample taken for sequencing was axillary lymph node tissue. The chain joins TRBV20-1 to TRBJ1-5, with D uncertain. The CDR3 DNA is TGCAGTGCTAGAGGGTCGGGTCAGCCCCCGCATTTT. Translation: CSARGSGQPPHF.